This TCR beta chain stems from a study of cytomegalovirus exposure and HLA in healthy donors. Study conclusions and caveats: In all likelihood, a cluster of highly shared sequence variants was a sequencing artifact.

PCR used 60 Vbeta primers and 13 Jbeta primers. Generated by immunoSEQ multiplex PCR, the TCRdb table keeps only in-frame clones and is missing some. This sample yields some 250,000 clones, of which roughly 80% are seen a single time; 5.4% belongs to the top ten. About this clone: The target antigen is unknown.

The ends were cut back, 0 bases at V and 4 bases at J, with 13 bases in the middle. Germline CDR1 SGHRS, CDR2 YFSETQ. The CDR3 contains 16 residues. Sequenced sample: PBMCs. This sequence joins TRBV5-1 and TRBJ1-4; D not certain. The receptor's source is a woman aged 40 to 50 in good health and CMV-seropositive. DNA of the CDR3: TGCGCCAGCAGCTTGGGAGGCCCGAAATATAATGAAAAACTGTTTTTT. Amino acid sequence: CASSLGGPKYNEKLFF.